The 10 T cell receptor beta chains presented below share a single source sample, sequenced in a study of naive and memory T cell subsets. The beta constant-region primer was an equimolar mix of two oligonucleotides covering TRBC1 and TRBC2. Nested alpha and beta constant-region primers with the SP2 primer drove four PCR rounds on ligated cDNA. TCRdb re-called the UMI-ligation and nested PCR reads through MiXCR, storing one row per CDR3 protein. This sample has tens of thousands of distinct CDR3 sequences, with approximately 10% found just once. The source material was naive CD8+ T cells from blood. The receptors originated from a human donor in good health.

This clonotype was observed a handful of times. The chain combines TRBV20-1 with TRBJ2-6; no clear D. Per germline, CDR1 DFQATT and CDR2 SNEGSKA (reference sequence). The CDR3 extends over 19 amino acids. Trimming cost V 3 bases and J 4 bases, with 25 bases left between them. The CDR3 region is CSARDYPRPVPMGANVLTF. The CDR3 coding sequence is TGCAGTGCTAGGGATTATCCCCGCCCAGTGCCCATGGGGGCCAACGTCCTGACTTTC.

In its sample, this clonotype was seen many times. V is TRBV28 and J is TRBJ2-5; D call uncertain. With 4 bases removed from V and 0 bases from J, the gap between germline ends came to 3 bases. Germline V CDR1 and CDR2: MDHEN, SYDVKM. The CDR3 length is 12 residues. CDR3 amino acids: CASSWDQETQYF. CDR3 bases: TGTGCCAGCAGTTGGGACCAAGAGACCCAGTACTTC.

This clonotype has ten or more counts. This chain links TRBV30 with TRBJ2-1; 7 bases are a match to TRBD1. The CDR3 is 15 amino acids. Germline assignment: CDR1 GTSNPN and CDR2 SVGIG (reference sequence). V dropped 1 base and J dropped 1; count of bases not matched to a gene: 4. The CDR3 DNA is TGTGCCTGGAGTGACACGGGACAGTCCTACAATGAGCAGTTCTTC. This gives the protein CAWSDTGQSYNEQFF.

The chain combines TRBV20-1 with TRBJ2-7; D is possibly TRBD2 (6 bases). This CDR3 comprises 14 residues. The germline gives CDR1 DFQATT, CDR2 SNEGSKA (reference sequence). Trimming shortened V by 3 bases and J by 4 bases, and 16 bases separated the two germline ends. The CDR3 sequence is CSASNPSAGYEQYF. The CDR3 coding sequence is TGCAGTGCTAGTAACCCTAGCGCCGGATACGAGCAGTACTTC.

Ten or more counts support this clonotype. V is TRBV6-6 and J is TRBJ2-4, with D perhaps matching TRBD2 (6 bases). V dropped 2 bases and J dropped 8 bases, with 13 bases sitting between them. The length of the CDR3 is 14 residues. Germline V gives CDR1 MNHNY, CDR2 SVGAGI (reference sequence). CDR3 residues: CASSYEQGGDIQYF. The CDR3 coding sequence is TGTGCCAGCAGTTACGAACAAGGAGGGGACATTCAGTACTTC.

This clonotype was seen at least ten times. The chain couples TRBV29-1 to TRBJ2-1, with TRBD1 matching 7 bases. The length of the CDR3 is 15 residues. CDR1 and CDR2 from the germline V gene are SQVTM and ANQGSEA. Germline trimming cut 4 bases from V and 4 bases from J; bases unmatched to any gene: 10. In DNA, the CDR3 is TGCAGCGTTGTTGGTGGACAGGTACGATACAATGAGCAGTTCTTC. The encoded protein is CSVVGGQVRYNEQFF.

The chain carries TRBV6-1 and TRBJ2-3; 7 bases are shared with TRBD2. V was clipped by 4 bases and J by 1 base; unmatched bases: 5. The CDR3 loop spans 15 amino acids. The germline V gene has CDR1 MNHNS and CDR2 SASEGT. For the CDR3, the DNA is TGTGCCAGCAGTGGTGGGACTACCCGCACAGATACGCAGTATTTT. Residues: CASSGGTTRTDTQYF.

The chain combines TRBV29-1 with TRBJ2-4, with D perhaps matching TRBD1 (5 bases). Per germline, CDR1 SQVTM and CDR2 ANQGSEA. The CDR3 is 16 residues long. Trimming pared 0 bases from V and 1 base from J, leaving 13 bases between. As DNA, the CDR3 is TGCAGCGTTGAAGATCTGGCAGGGATGGCCAAAAACATTCAGTACTTC. It translates to CSVEDLAGMAKNIQYF.

This clonotype was found a few times. The J gene is TRBJ2-1, the V gene TRBV6-2 or TRBV6-3; 9 nucleotides line up with TRBD2. J gave up 4 bases and V 3 bases, and 7 bases lay outside the gene matches. Looked up from germline, CDR1 is MNHEY and CDR2 is SVGEGT. This CDR3 has 16 amino acids. The CDR3 DNA sequence: TGTGCCAGCAGTTATAGGCGGGAGGGAATGTACAATGAGCAGTTCTTC. This codes for CASSYRREGMYNEQFF.

At least ten counts were recorded for this clonotype. CDR3 amino acids: CASSQARSVDLSSYNEQFF. CDR3 nucleotide sequence: TGTGCCAGCAGCCAAGCCCGTTCCGTGGACCTCAGCTCCTACAATGAGCAGTTCTTC. The chain links TRBV4-2 to TRBJ2-1; D gene ambiguous. The CDR3 contains 19 residues. Per the germline V gene, CDR1 is LGHNA and CDR2 is YNFKEQ. V was shortened by 1 base and J by 0 bases, with 19 bases between the two germline ends.